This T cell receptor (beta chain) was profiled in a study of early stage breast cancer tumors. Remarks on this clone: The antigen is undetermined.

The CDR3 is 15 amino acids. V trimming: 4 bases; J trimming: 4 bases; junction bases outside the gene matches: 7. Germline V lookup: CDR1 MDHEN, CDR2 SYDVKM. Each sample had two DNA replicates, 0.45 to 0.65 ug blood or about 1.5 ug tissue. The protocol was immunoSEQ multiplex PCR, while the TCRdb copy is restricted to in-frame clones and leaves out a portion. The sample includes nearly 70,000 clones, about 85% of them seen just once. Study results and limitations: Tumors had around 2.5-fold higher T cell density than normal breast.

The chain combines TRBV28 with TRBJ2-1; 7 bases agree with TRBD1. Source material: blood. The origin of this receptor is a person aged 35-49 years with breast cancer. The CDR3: CASSSIRTGYNEQFF. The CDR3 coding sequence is TGTGCCAGCAGTTCCATCCGGACAGGATACAATGAGCAGTTCTTC.